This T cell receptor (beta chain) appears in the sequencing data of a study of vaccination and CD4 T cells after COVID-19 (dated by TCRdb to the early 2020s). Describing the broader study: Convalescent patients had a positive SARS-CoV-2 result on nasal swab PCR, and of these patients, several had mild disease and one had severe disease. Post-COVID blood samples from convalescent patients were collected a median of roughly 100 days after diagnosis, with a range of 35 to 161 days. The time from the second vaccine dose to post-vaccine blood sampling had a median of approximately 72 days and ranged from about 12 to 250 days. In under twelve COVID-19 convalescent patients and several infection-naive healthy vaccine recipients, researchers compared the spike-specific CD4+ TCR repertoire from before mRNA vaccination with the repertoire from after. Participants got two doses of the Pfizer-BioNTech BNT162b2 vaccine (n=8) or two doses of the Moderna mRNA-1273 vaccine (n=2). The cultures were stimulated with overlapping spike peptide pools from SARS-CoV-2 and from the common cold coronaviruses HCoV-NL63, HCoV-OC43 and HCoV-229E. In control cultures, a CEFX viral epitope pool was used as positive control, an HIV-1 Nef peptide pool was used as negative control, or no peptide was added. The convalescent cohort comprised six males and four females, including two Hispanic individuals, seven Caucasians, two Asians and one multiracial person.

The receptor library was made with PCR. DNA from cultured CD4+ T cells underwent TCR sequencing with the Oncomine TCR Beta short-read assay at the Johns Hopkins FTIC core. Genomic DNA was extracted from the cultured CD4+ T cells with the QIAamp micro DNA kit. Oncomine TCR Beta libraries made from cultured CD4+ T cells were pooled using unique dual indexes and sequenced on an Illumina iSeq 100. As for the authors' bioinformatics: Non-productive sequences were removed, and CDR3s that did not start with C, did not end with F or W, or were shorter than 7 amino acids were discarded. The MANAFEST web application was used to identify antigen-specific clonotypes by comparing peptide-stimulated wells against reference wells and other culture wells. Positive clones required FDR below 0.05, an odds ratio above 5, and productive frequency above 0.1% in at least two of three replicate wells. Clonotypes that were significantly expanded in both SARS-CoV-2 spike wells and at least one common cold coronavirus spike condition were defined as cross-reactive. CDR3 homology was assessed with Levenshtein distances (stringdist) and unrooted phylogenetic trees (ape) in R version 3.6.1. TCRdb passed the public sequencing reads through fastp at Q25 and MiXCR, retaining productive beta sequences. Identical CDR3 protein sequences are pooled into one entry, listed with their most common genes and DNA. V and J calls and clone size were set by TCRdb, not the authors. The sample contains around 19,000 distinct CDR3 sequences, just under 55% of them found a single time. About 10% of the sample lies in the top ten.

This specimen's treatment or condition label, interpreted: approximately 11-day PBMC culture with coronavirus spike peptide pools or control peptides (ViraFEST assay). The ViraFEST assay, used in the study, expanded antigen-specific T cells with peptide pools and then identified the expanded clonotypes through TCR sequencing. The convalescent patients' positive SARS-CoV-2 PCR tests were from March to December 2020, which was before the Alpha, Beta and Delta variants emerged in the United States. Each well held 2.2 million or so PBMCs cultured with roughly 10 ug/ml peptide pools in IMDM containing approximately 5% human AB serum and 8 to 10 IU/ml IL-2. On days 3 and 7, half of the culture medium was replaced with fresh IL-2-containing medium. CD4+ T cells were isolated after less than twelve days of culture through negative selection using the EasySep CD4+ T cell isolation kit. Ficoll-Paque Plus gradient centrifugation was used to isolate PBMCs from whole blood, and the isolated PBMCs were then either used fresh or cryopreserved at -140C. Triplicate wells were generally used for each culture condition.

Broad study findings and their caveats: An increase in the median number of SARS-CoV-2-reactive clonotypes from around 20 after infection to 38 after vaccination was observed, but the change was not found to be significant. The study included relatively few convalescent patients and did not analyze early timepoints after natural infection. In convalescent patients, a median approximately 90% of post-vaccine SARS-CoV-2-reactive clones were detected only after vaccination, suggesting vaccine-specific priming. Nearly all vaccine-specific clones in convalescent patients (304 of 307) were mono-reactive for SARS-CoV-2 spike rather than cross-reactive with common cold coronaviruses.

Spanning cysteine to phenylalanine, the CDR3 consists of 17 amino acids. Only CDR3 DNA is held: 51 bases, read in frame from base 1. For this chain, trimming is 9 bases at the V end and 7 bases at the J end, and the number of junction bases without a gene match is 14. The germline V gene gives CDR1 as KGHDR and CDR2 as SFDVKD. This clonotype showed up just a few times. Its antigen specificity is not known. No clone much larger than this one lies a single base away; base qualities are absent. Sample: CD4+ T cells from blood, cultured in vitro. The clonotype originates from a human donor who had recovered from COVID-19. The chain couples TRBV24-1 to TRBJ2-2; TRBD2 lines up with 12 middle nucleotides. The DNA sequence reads TGTGCCACCGGGGACAGGACTAGCGGGGTAGCAAACGGGGAGCTGTTTTTT. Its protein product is CATGDRTSGVANGELFF.